This T cell receptor (beta chain) was captured by sequencing in a study of T-cell reconstitution after alpha-beta-depleted transplantation in children (dated by TCRdb to 2015 to 2016). Turning to the overall study: Using TCR repertoire profiling, the study quantitatively followed how T-cell immune reconstitution unfolded in children after TCRalphabeta/CD19-depleted allogeneic hematopoietic cell transplantation. What the study reported, not specific to this receptor: The frequencies of hyperexpanded clones fell over the following months, and after one year, T-cell counts and TCRbeta diversity were mostly attributed to newly produced T cells. In some patients, the high TCRbeta diversity seen at day 60 was put down to recipient T cells and intrathymic progenitors that had survived conditioning. Apparently early alphabetaT-cell count recovery about two months after transplant reportedly relied on only several hundred rapidly expanded clones derived from non-depleted graft cells.

Per the publication, the treatment or condition label means: allogeneic hematopoietic cell transplantation with graft depleted of TCRalphabeta T cells and CD19 B cells. The transplant recipients were children given TCRalphabeta/CD19-depleted allogeneic hematopoietic cell grafts. The library came from PCR. Sequencing took place on an Illumina HiSeq 2500. TCR libraries were prepared with molecular barcoding, using unique molecular identifiers to normalize TCRbeta repertoire quantification. TCRdb itself trimmed the public reads at Q25 with fastp, ran MiXCR and retained productive beta chains. Rows are unified per CDR3 protein, each entry keeping the most common DNA and genes. The sample has about 200,000 distinct CDR3 sequences on record, 5% to 7.5% of them singletons. The ten largest clones capture around 4.3% of the sample. A note on this clonotype: The antigen it recognizes is unknown. Base qualities are missing; no much larger clone stands one base away.

The germline V and J ends show losses of 5 bases and 4 bases respectively, and no gene match explains 11 bases of the junction. Measured from the cysteine to the phenylalanine, the CDR3 is 15 residues long. The retained sequence is limited to the CDR3, 45 bases, with the frame set at the first base. CDR1 and CDR2 (SGHVS, FQNEAQ) derive from the germline V gene. The material sequenced was PBMCs, taken before TCRalphabeta/CD19-depleted stem cell transplant. The sequence joins TRBV7-8 to TRBJ2-7; 7 bases in the middle match TRBD1. This sequence originates from a girl under three years old with combined immunodeficiency, due to receive a stem cell transplant. The CDR3 loop reads CASSPMGTAFYEQYF. Read as DNA, the sequence is TGTGCCAGCAGCCCTATGGGGACAGCCTTTTACGAGCAGTACTTC.